This T cell receptor beta chain was captured in a study of T cells after yellow fever vaccination. Findings of the study overall: One caveat is that FACS-sorted repertoires could contain abundant clonotypes contaminating from the bulk population. Of the clonotypes, a small share occurred in both CD4 and CD8 compartments. Reappearance after the booster was observed for most primary-vaccination clones (about 96% CD4, almost 90% CD8).

The table lists this clonotype with many counts. TCRdb independently ran MiXCR on the 5' RACE reads; one entry per CDR3 protein. In the table there are about 5,800 distinct CDR3 sequences, about 6.3% of which are singletons. The CDR3 length is 13 residues. Looked up from germline, CDR1 is MNHEY and CDR2 is SMNVEV (reference sequence). V gave up 2 bases and J gave up 6 bases, with 10 bases separating them. The sample here was PBMCs, either bulk or a sorted T-cell subset (CD4+, CD8+, memory, or dextramer-sorted; not recorded which), taken approximately 16 days after the first yellow fever vaccination. The clonotype originates from a man between 18 and 29 years old who received the YFV17D yellow fever vaccine. The J gene is TRBJ2-5, the V gene TRBV27; tentative D call: TRBD2 (7 bases). DNA of the CDR3: TGTGCCAGCAGTTTAGCGGGGGCAAAGACCCAGTACTTC. Translating gives CASSLAGAKTQYF.